Following are 30 T cell receptor beta chains from one sample sequenced in a study of cytomegalovirus exposure and HLA in healthy donors. It was with 60 Vbeta and 13 Jbeta primers that the PCR ran. The assay was immunoSEQ multiplex PCR, and TCRdb's table has in-frame clones only and misses some. This repertoire includes 100,000 to 150,000 clones. Sequenced sample: PBMCs. These receptors were taken from a man aged 18 to 29 in good health and CMV-seronegative.

In DNA, the CDR3 is TGTGCCAGCAGCTCGGACAGGGGCTCCTACAATGAGCAGTTCTTC. Translated: CASSSDRGSYNEQFF. The rearrangement uses TRBV7-9 and TRBJ2-1; 9 nucleotides agree with TRBD1. The J segment lost 0 bases and the V segment lost 4 bases, leaving 1 base of the junction unmatched. The V gene's germline CDR1 is SEHNR and CDR2 FQNEAQ (reference sequence). The CDR3 spans 15 residues.

V gene TRBV7-2 combines with J gene TRBJ1-4; weak D call: TRBD1 (5 bases). CDR1 is SGHTA and CDR2 is FQGNSA in the germline V gene. The CDR3 sequence is 14 residues long. The germline V and J ends were trimmed by 0 bases and 10 bases, with 12 bases remaining between them. The CDR3 region has the DNA TGTGCCAGCAGCTTAGCCAGGGACGGGGGAAAACTGTTTTTT. Amino acids: CASSLARDGGKLFF.

J is TRBJ1-5 and V is TRBV29-1; D is unresolved. The CDR3 sequence is 12 residues long. The V end lost 5 bases, the J end lost 0 bases, and 5 bases lay between the germline ends. Germline lookup yields CDR1 SQVTM and CDR2 ANQGSEA. CDR3 coding DNA: TGCAGCGTTTCAGGTAGCAATCAGCCCCAGCATTTT. This gives the protein CSVSGSNQPQHF.

This chain uses TRBV20-1 with TRBJ1-1; D gene uncertain. Trimming removed 0 bases at V and 11 bases at J, with 10 bases between. The CDR3 extends over 11 amino acids. CDR1 is DFQATT and CDR2 is SNEGSKA in the germline V gene (reference sequence). Here the CDR3 DNA reads TGCAGTGCTAGAGATAGAAGGGAGGCTTTCTTT. Its translation is CSARDRREAFF.

The rearrangement uses TRBV5-6 and TRBJ2-7; TRBD2 agrees at 12 bases. This CDR3 region has 15 residues. V trimming: 1 base; J trimming: 3 bases; junction bases outside the gene matches: 2. CDR1 is SGHDT, CDR2 YYEEEE, per germline. The CDR3 loop is CASSLLTSGSYEQYF. In DNA, the CDR3 is TGTGCCAGCAGCTTGTTGACTAGCGGGAGCTACGAGCAGTACTTC. Combining the CDR3 with reference TRBV5-6 and TRBJ2-7 gives the whole variable domain DAGVTQSPTHLIKTRGQQVTLRCSPKSGHDTVSWYQQALGQGPQFIFQYYEEEERQRGNFPDRFSGHQFPNYSSELNVNALLLGDSALYLCASSLLTSGSYEQYFGPGTRLTVT.

The chain joins TRBV2 to TRBJ1-4; no firm D call. V lost 7 bases and J lost 7, with 13 bases in between. The germline gives CDR1 SNHLY, CDR2 FYNNEI. The CDR3 sequence is 13 residues long. In DNA, the CDR3 is TGTGCCAGCAAGGATTGGAGTTTTGAAAAACTGTTTTTT. It translates to CASKDWSFEKLFF. The full variable domain, its missing parts supplied by reference TRBV2 and TRBJ1-4, is EPEVTQTPSHQVTQMGQEVILRCVPISNHLYFYWYRQILGQKVEFLVSFYNNEISEKSEIFDDQFSVERPDGSNFTLKIRSTKLEDSAMYFCASKDWSFEKLFFGSGTQLSVL.

This chain links TRBV28 with TRBJ1-1; D is possibly TRBD1 (5 bases). Germline V gene data show CDR1 as MDHEN and CDR2 as SYDVKM. The V end lost 2 bases, the J end lost 4 bases, and 8 bases lay between the germline ends. The CDR3 has 13 residues. CDR3 nucleotide sequence: TGTGCCAGCAGTTTAGGAGGGGTCACTGAAGCTTTCTTT. Protein product: CASSLGGVTEAFF.

The chain carries TRBV19 and TRBJ2-5, with 14 bases matching TRBD2. Germline V gene lookup returns CDR1 LNHDA and CDR2 SQIVND (reference sequence). Losses at the gene ends were 5 bases for V and 11 bases for J; bases not matched to a gene: 16. The CDR3 has 17 residues. Written as DNA, the CDR3 is TGTGCCAGTAGTCCAGACCTTGGACTAGCGGGGGGACGGGAGCAGTACTTC. Translated, it gives CASSPDLGLAGGREQYF.

V gene TRBV7-3 combines with J gene TRBJ1-1; no clear D. Germline-derived CDR1 and CDR2 are SGHTA and FQGTGA. Trimming removed 2 bases from V and 1 base from J, with 5 bases in between. The CDR3 has 13 amino acids. CDR3 DNA sequence: TGTGCCAGCAGCTTAGGGCAGAACACTGAAGCTTTCTTT. Protein sequence: CASSLGQNTEAFF.

The rearrangement uses TRBV5-1 and TRBJ2-7, with a tentative D call TRBD1 (6 bases). V gave up 4 bases and J gave up 2 bases, with 10 bases separating them. CDR3 length equals 13 residues. Germline-derived CDR1 and CDR2 are SGHRS and YFSETQ. CDR3 loop: CASSLRQAYEQYF. In DNA, the CDR3 is TGCGCCAGCAGCCTTCGACAGGCCTACGAGCAGTACTTC. The full variable domain, completed using reference TRBV5-1 and TRBJ2-7, is KAGVTQTPRYLIKTRGQQVTLSCSPISGHRSVSWYQQTPGQGLQFLFEYFSETQRNKGNFPGRFSGRQFSNSRSEMNVSTLELGDSALYLCASSLRQAYEQYFGPGTRLTVT.

V and J are TRBV5-1 and TRBJ2-3, with 10 bases aligning to TRBD2. Trimming cost V 4 bases and J 0 bases; bases outside gene matches: 11. Germline assignment: CDR1 SGHRS and CDR2 YFSETQ. This CDR3 has 18 residues. The CDR3: CASSKLASGSPSTDTQYF. CDR3 DNA sequence: TGCGCCAGCAGCAAATTGGCTAGCGGGAGCCCTAGCACAGATACGCAGTATTTT.

The chain combines TRBV28 with TRBJ2-5, with D tentatively TRBD2 (5 bases). V shed 4 bases and J shed 4 bases, with 22 bases lying between them. CDR3 length: 17 amino acids. Germline assignment: CDR1 MDHEN and CDR2 SYDVKM. CDR3 sequence reads: CASSSGVTLGIGETQYF. CDR3 sequence (DNA): TGTGCCAGCAGTTCCGGGGTTACATTGGGGATAGGAGAGACCCAGTACTTC.

The chain recombines TRBV14 with TRBJ2-5; TRBD2 matches at 7 bases. V lost 4 bases and J lost 7; bases outside the gene matches: 9. Germline V lookup: CDR1 SGHDN, CDR2 FVKESK. The CDR3 runs 14 residues. CDR3 region: CASSPPGGLRTQYF. The CDR3 DNA sequence: TGTGCCAGCAGCCCCCCCGGGGGGTTGCGGACCCAGTACTTC.

This chain joins TRBV6-1 and TRBJ2-7; D possibly corresponds to TRBD1 (6 bases). The ends were cut back, 6 bases at V and 2 bases at J, with 17 bases in the middle. The CDR3 is 15 residues long. CDR1 and CDR2 (germline): MNHNS, SASEGT. This CDR3 reads CASRFSGTSPYEQYF. The CDR3 DNA is TGTGCCAGCAGGTTCTCCGGGACATCCCCCTACGAGCAGTACTTC.

As to this clone: One end of the junction does not line up with germline, which may come from a read error. The chain combines TRBV4-1 with TRBJ2-3; TRBD2 aligns across 9 bases. The CDR3 covers 21 residues. CDR1 and CDR2 from the germline V gene are MGHRA and YSYEKL. CDR3 DNA sequence: TGCGCCAGCAGCCAGTACACGGGTGGGATAGCGGGAGATTTGGGCACAGATGCGCAGTATTTT. This translates into CASSQYTGGIAGDLGTDAQYF.

The chain links TRBV9 to TRBJ2-7; TRBD2 is a possible D gene (5 bases). The V gene's germline CDR1 is SGDLS and CDR2 YYNGEE. V was trimmed by 0 bases and J by 7 bases, leaving 17 bases between them. The CDR3 consists of 15 residues. The DNA of the CDR3 is TGTGCCAGCAGCGTAGAAGGCGGCCTATCGGGGGAGCAGTACTTC. Translation gives CASSVEGGLSGEQYF.

The CDR3: CAVSTVNTEAFF. The DNA for the CDR3 is TGTGCCGTTTCAACAGTGAACACTGAAGCTTTCTTT. The chain is built from TRBV30 and TRBJ1-1; no clear D. CDR1 is GTSNPN and CDR2 is SVGIG in the germline V gene (reference sequence). The length of the CDR3 is 12 residues. Trimming shortened V by 8 bases and J by 0 bases, and 10 bases separated the two germline ends.

The CDR3 DNA sequence: TGTGCCAGCAGTGAGCAGGGCCGGCGGCCAGAGACCCAGTACTTC. Its protein is CASSEQGRRPETQYF. The V gene is TRBV25-1, the J gene TRBJ2-5; TRBD1 might be the D (5 bases). Trimming left V 3 bases short and J 4 bases short, with 15 bases between. The germline V gene encodes CDR1 MGHDK and CDR2 SYGVNS. The length of the CDR3 is 15 residues.

The V gene is TRBV18, the J gene TRBJ1-6; 7 bases match TRBD1. Unmatched junction bases numbered 1, after V lost 3 bases and J lost 8 bases. The CDR3 is 13 amino acids. Germline values: CDR1 KGHSH, CDR2 LQKENI. DNA of the CDR3: TGTGCCAGCTCACCGCAGGGGGATTCACCCCTCCACTTT. Its translation: CASSPQGDSPLHF.

The rearrangement joins TRBV7-9 to TRBJ1-1; weak D call: TRBD1 (5 bases). This CDR3 is built from 15 residues. Germline V CDR1 and CDR2: SEHNR, FQNEAQ (reference sequence). The V and J ends lost 0 bases and 1 base respectively, with 9 bases between them. CDR3 amino acids: CASSLAVTGNTEAFF. The CDR3 nucleotides read TGTGCCAGCAGCTTAGCAGTAACAGGGAACACTGAAGCTTTCTTT.

The V call is TRBV7-2, the J call TRBJ1-2; TRBD1 agrees at 7 bases. CDR3 size: 14 residues. Trimming cost V 5 bases and J 8 bases; bases outside gene matches: 11. Germline CDR1 reads SGHTA; CDR2 reads FQGNSA. Written as DNA, the CDR3 is TGTGCCAGCAGCCCGCAGACAGGGAGGATCGGCTACACCTTC. Translated, it gives CASSPQTGRIGYTF.

The chain is built from TRBV5-1 and TRBJ2-3; TRBD1 matches 9 bases. Per the germline V gene, CDR1 is SGHRS and CDR2 is YFSETQ. CDR3 length equals 13 residues. Trimming at V came to 4 bases and at J to 6 bases, leaving 3 bases not matched to a gene. The CDR3 loop is CASSRDRVDTQYF. For the CDR3, the DNA is TGCGCCAGCAGCAGGGACAGGGTCGATACGCAGTATTTT.

The chain employs TRBV5-6 and TRBJ2-1, with TRBD2 as a possible D gene (6 bases). Per the germline V gene, CDR1 is SGHDT and CDR2 is YYEEEE. The CDR3 is made up of 12 amino acids. V lost 4 bases, J lost 4 bases, and 6 bases lay in between. The CDR3 nucleotides are TGTGCCAGCAGCCGGGGGTACAATGAGCAGTTCTTC. This gives the protein CASSRGYNEQFF. Full variable domain (outside the CDR3, taken from reference TRBV5-6 and TRBJ2-1): DAGVTQSPTHLIKTRGQQVTLRCSPKSGHDTVSWYQQALGQGPQFIFQYYEEEERQRGNFPDRFSGHQFPNYSSELNVNALLLGDSALYLCASSRGYNEQFFGPGTRLTVL.

The chain couples TRBV6-1 to TRBJ1-3; D not certain. The CDR3 length is 15 residues. V was pared by 4 bases and J by 1 base, with 11 bases between. Looked up from germline, CDR1 is MNHNS and CDR2 is SASEGT. In nucleotides, the CDR3 is TGTGCCAGCAGTGCATCAGAAGCGTCTGGAAACACCATATATTTT. It codes for CASSASEASGNTIYF.

CDR3 region: CAISVGGGLGQETQYF. The CDR3 DNA sequence: TGTGCCATCAGTGTGGGAGGGGGACTTGGACAAGAGACCCAGTACTTC. The chain joins TRBV10-3 to TRBJ2-5; perhaps TRBD2 as D (7 bases). The germline V gene has CDR1 ENHRY and CDR2 SYGVKD. The CDR3 totals 16 residues. Trimming removed 4 bases at V and 2 bases at J, with 17 bases between.

The CDR3 reads CASSQEGLPPTDTQYF. The CDR3 nucleotides read TGTGCCAGCAGCCAAGAGGGACTACCGCCCACAGATACGCAGTATTTT. V gene TRBV14 combines with J gene TRBJ2-3; 7 bases agree with TRBD2. The germline gives CDR1 SGHDN, CDR2 FVKESK. Trimming cost V 0 bases and J 2 bases; bases outside gene matches: 5. This CDR3 contains 16 residues. The full variable domain, completed using reference TRBV14 and TRBJ2-3, is EAGVTQFPSHSVIEKGQTVTLRCDPISGHDNLYWYRRVMGKEIKFLLHFVKESKQDESGMPNNRFLAERTGGTYSTLKVQPAELEDSGVYFCASSQEGLPPTDTQYFGPGTRLTVL.

The rearrangement joins TRBV19 to TRBJ1-2; TRBD1 agrees at 7 bases. Losses at the gene ends were 4 bases for V and 6 bases for J; bases not matched to a gene: 2. This CDR3 is 12 amino acids long. In germline, CDR1 is LNHDA, CDR2 SQIVND (reference sequence). The CDR3 region is CASSRQGDGYTF. Here the CDR3 DNA reads TGTGCCAGTAGTAGACAGGGCGATGGCTACACCTTC.

This chain connects TRBV19 to TRBJ2-3, with unresolved D. Trimming left V 3 bases short and J 3 bases short, with 19 bases between. The CDR3 is made up of 17 amino acids. Looked up from germline, CDR1 is LNHDA and CDR2 is SQIVND (reference sequence). For the CDR3, the DNA is TGTGCCAGTAGTATTGGTCTGTCTGGAGTGGGTACAGATACGCAGTATTTT. Its translation: CASSIGLSGVGTDTQYF.

Regarding this clone: One junction end does not reproduce the germline sequence, and a read error may be involved. V usage is TRBV6-1 and J usage is TRBJ2-7; D may be TRBD2 (6 bases). The V gene's germline CDR1 is MNHNS and CDR2 SASEGT. The CDR3 loop spans 13 amino acids. In nucleotides, the CDR3 is TGTGCCAGCACACTACACTCGGGGGTCGAGCGGTACTTC. The encoded protein is CASTLHSGVERYF.

V usage is TRBV19 and J usage is TRBJ2-7; 8 bases line up with TRBD2. V lost 5 bases, J lost 6 bases, and 9 bases stayed unmatched. Per the germline V gene, CDR1 is LNHDA and CDR2 is SQIVND (reference sequence). The CDR3 covers 14 residues. This chain's CDR3 is CASSSSWTSSEQYF. CDR3 nucleotide sequence: TGTGCCAGTAGTTCCTCCTGGACTAGCTCCGAGCAGTACTTC. Full variable domain (remainder filled in from reference TRBV19 and TRBJ2-7): DGGITQSPKYLFRKEGQNVTLSCEQNLNHDAMYWYRQDPGQGLRLIYYSQIVNDFQKGDIAEGYSVSREKKESFPLTVTSAQKNPTAFYLCASSSSWTSSEQYFGPGTRLTVT.